This is a list of T cell receptor beta chains from one sample in a study of blood T cells in healthy people across ages. TCRdb ran MiXCR on the 5' RACE reads and lists one entry per CDR3 protein. This sample yields over 1,300,000 distinct CDR3 sequences, of which 59% are seen a single time; 6.5% to 8% belongs to the top ten. The sequencing sample was made of blood. The receptors come from a man aged 18 to 29 in good health. Each CDR3 is given with its conserved first and last residue. D genes are given only for firm matches. Rows may omit the clone size; those that give it use once, few, many or a size class.

cdr3_aa cdr3_nt v_call d_call j_call clone_size cdr3_length
CAISARADYGYTF TGTGCCATCAGTGCGAGGGCTGACTATGGCTACACCTTC TRBV10-3 NA TRBJ1-2 NA 13
CAITGLAEGTGELFF TGTGCCATCACCGGACTAGCGGAGGGCACCGGGGAGCTGTTTTTT TRBV10-3 TRBD2 TRBJ2-2 NA 15
CASSRREGPLHF TGCGCCAGCAGCCGAAGGGAGGGCCCCCTCCACTTT TRBV4-1 NA TRBJ1-6 NA 12
CASSQDSSGLVYEQYF TGTGCCAGCAGCCAAGATTCGTCGGGATTGGTTTACGAGCAGTACTTC TRBV4-2 NA TRBJ2-7 NA 16
CASSQTPTIPSSYNEQFF TGTGCCAGCAGCCAAACCCCTACTATCCCGAGCTCCTACAATGAGCAGTTCTTC TRBV2 NA TRBJ2-1 NA 18
CASSDRAGGSYNEQFF TGTGCCAGCAGCGACCGAGCGGGGGGGTCCTACAATGAGCAGTTCTTC TRBV3-1 TRBD2 TRBJ2-1 NA 16
CSARFRASFSQETQYF TGCAGTGCTAGATTTAGGGCTAGTTTTTCCCAAGAGACCCAGTACTTC TRBV20-1 NA TRBJ2-5 few 16
CSVNTGGTGEDEQYF TGCAGCGTGAACACTGGCGGGACAGGGGAGGACGAGCAGTACTTC TRBV29-1 TRBD1 TRBJ2-7 few 15
CASSHLRVPEQYF TGTGCCAGCAGCCATTTACGGGTCCCCGAGCAGTACTTC TRBV7-8 NA TRBJ2-7 few 13
CASSLDGTGGDNEQFF TGTGCCAGCAGCTTAGATGGGACAGGGGGTGATAATGAGCAGTTCTTC TRBV7-6 TRBD1 TRBJ2-1 NA 16
CASSEEWAGGWNIQYF TGTGCCAGCAGTGAAGAGTGGGCAGGGGGCTGGAACATTCAGTACTTC TRBV2 TRBD1 TRBJ2-4 NA 16
CSAPRDRGLYEQFF TGCAGTGCCCCCCGGGACAGGGGCTTATATGAGCAGTTCTTC TRBV20-1 TRBD1 TRBJ2-1 NA 14
CASSLTRPYNEQFF TGTGCCAGCAGCTTAACTAGGCCCTACAATGAGCAGTTCTTC TRBV7-9 NA TRBJ2-1 NA 14
CASSRGLNYGYTF TGTGCCAGCTCCAGGGGCTTGAACTATGGCTACACCTTC TRBV6-5 NA TRBJ1-2 NA 13
CASSATGLGYTF TGTGCCAGCAGTGCCACCGGTTTGGGCTACACCTTC TRBV6-1 NA TRBJ1-2 NA 12
CAIRVAGGRLNEQFF TGTGCCATCCGGGTAGCGGGAGGCCGTCTCAATGAGCAGTTCTTC TRBV10-3 TRBD2 TRBJ2-1 few 15